The text below deals with one T cell receptor delta chain. TCRdb fed the reads into CATT to redo clone calling. There are around 6,500 delta-chain clones in the sample; 0.6% to 0.8% occur only once, and roughly a sixth lies in the top ten. This specimen belongs to a study of gamma-delta chains in newborns, infants, children. Study-level information: Polyclonal expansion of innate γδ T cells after birth follows microbial exposure.

This CDR3 has 17 residues. The V end was cut by 0 bases, the J end by 0 bases, with 8 bases between. CDR1 and CDR2 (germline): GEAIGNYY, EKD. The clonotype was recovered from a child who was a newborn, infant or young child, either healthy, febrile or measles-vaccinated (not recorded which). The chain combines TRDV2 with TRDJ3, with D unclear. The material sequenced was blood. The CDR3 DNA is TGTGCCTGTGACACCGCGGGGCTCTCCTGGGACACCCGACAGATGTTTTTC. It encodes CACDTAGLSWDTRQMFF.